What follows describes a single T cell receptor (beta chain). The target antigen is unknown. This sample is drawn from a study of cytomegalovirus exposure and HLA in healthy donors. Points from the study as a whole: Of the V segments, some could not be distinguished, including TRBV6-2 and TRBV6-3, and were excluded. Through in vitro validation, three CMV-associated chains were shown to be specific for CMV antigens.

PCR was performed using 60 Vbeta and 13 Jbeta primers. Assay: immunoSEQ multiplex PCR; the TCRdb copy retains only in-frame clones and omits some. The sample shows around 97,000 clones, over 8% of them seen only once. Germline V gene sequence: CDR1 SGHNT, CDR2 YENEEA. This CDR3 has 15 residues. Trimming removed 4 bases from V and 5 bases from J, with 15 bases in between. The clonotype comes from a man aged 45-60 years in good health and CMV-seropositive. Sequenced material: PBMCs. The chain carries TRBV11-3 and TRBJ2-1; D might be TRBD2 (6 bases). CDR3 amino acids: CASSSGGGLDNEQFF. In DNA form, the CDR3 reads TGTGCCAGCAGCTCGGGCGGAGGGTTGGACAATGAGCAGTTCTTC.